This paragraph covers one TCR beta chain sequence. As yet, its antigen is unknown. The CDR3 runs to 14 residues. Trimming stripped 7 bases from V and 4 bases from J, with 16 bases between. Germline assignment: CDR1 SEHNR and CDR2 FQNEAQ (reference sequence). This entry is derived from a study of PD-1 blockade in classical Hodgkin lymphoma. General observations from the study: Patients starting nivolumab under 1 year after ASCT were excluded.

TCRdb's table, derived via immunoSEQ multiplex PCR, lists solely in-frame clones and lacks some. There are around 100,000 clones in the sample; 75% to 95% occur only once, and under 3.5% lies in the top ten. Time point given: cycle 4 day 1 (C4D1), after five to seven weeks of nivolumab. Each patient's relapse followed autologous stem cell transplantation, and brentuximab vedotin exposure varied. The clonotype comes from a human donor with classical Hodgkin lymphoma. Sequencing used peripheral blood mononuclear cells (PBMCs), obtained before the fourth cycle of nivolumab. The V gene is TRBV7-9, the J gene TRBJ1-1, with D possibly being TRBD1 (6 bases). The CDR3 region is CASKLQGHSTEAFF. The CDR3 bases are TGTGCCAGCAAACTACAGGGCCACAGCACTGAAGCTTTCTTT.